Given below is one TCR beta chain in context. Its antigen is currently unknown. The sample belongs to a study of OX40 agonist ivuxolimab in advanced cancers. The study's findings and limits: In the 0.1-3.0 mg/kg groups, partial responders showed among the lowest expansion.

The repertoire was sequenced with immunoSEQ multiplex PCR; TCRdb's copy has only in-frame clones and lacks some. The data hold roughly 40,000 clones, with about 91% observed a single time. CDR3 length equals 21 residues. Germline lookup yields CDR1 SGHRS and CDR2 YFSETQ. Trimming cost V 0 bases and J 0 bases, with 26 bases left between them. The source material was CD4+ or CD8+ T cells sorted from blood, sampled in a trial of the OX40 agonist ivuxolimab. The chain carries TRBV5-1 and TRBJ2-3; D is uncertain. This clonotype was sampled from an adult with an advanced solid tumor such as melanoma, head and neck, liver or kidney cancer. The CDR3 here is CASSLDVSTDQLPMSTDTQYF. DNA for the CDR3: TGCGCCAGCAGCTTGGATGTTTCGACCGACCAACTTCCCATGAGCACAGATACGCAGTATTTT.